The rows below give T cell receptor beta chains drawn from one sample of a study of tumor-infiltrating lymphocytes in localized non-small cell lung cancer. This table comes from immunoSEQ multiplex PCR, and its TCRdb copy is limited to in-frame clones, with some not included. The sample yields around 9,200 clones, around 81% seen once. Sequenced sample: uninvolved lung tissue not adjacent to the tumor. All receptors come from a human donor with non-small cell lung cancer. Both conserved end residues are part of each CDR3. The D gene is left open where the match is weak. For some rows the clone size is stated as once, few or many, or as a class when expanded; others skip it.

j_gene: TRBJ1-5; abundance: -; v_gene: TRBV30; d_gene: TRBD1; CDR3aa: CAWGTGSNQPQHF; CDR3nt: TGTGCCTGGGGGACAGGGAGCAATCAGCCCCAGCATTTT
j_gene: TRBJ1-1; abundance: once; v_gene: TRBV19; d_gene: -; CDR3aa: CASSIPENTEAFF; CDR3nt: TGTGCCAGTAGTATCCCAGAGAACACTGAAGCTTTCTTT
j_gene: TRBJ2-5; abundance: -; v_gene: TRBV5-1; d_gene: -; CDR3aa: CASSLGLAIGQETQYF; CDR3nt: TGCGCCAGCAGCTTGGGGTTAGCGATTGGCCAAGAGACCCAGTACTTC
j_gene: TRBJ2-4; abundance: -; v_gene: TRBV6-6; d_gene: -; CDR3aa: CASIGGGLNIQYF; CDR3nt: TGTGCCAGCATAGGGGGGGGCCTAAACATTCAGTACTTC
j_gene: TRBJ1-2; abundance: -; v_gene: TRBV2; d_gene: TRBD1; CDR3aa: CASSEPPGTGNYGYTF; CDR3nt: TGTGCCAGCAGTGAACCCCCCGGGACAGGGAACTATGGCTACACCTTC
j_gene: TRBJ2-1; abundance: few; v_gene: TRBV5-4; d_gene: TRBD1; CDR3aa: CASSSWTGYNEQFF; CDR3nt: TGTGCCAGCAGCTCGTGGACAGGCTACAATGAGCAGTTCTTC
j_gene: TRBJ1-2; abundance: -; v_gene: TRBV5-1; d_gene: TRBD1; CDR3aa: CASSAGTGGAYGYTF; CDR3nt: TGCGCCAGCAGCGCCGGGACAGGGGGCGCCTATGGCTACACCTTC
j_gene: TRBJ1-5; abundance: few; v_gene: TRBV6-6; d_gene: -; CDR3aa: CASNQFYGSQPQHF; CDR3nt: TGTGCCAGCAATCAATTTTACGGCAGTCAGCCCCAGCATTTT
j_gene: TRBJ1-2; abundance: -; v_gene: TRBV19; d_gene: -; CDR3aa: CASSIVRDYGYTF; CDR3nt: TGTGCCAGTAGTATAGTACGGGACTATGGCTACACCTTC
j_gene: TRBJ1-5; abundance: -; v_gene: TRBV18; d_gene: TRBD1; CDR3aa: CASSLTPGQGNQPQHF; CDR3nt: TGTGCCAGCTCTCTTACACCGGGACAGGGGAATCAGCCCCAGCATTTT
j_gene: TRBJ2-3; abundance: -; v_gene: TRBV5-1; d_gene: -; CDR3aa: CASFTDGISTDTQYF; CDR3nt: TGCGCCAGCTTTACCGACGGAATAAGCACAGATACGCAGTATTTT
j_gene: TRBJ2-1; abundance: -; v_gene: TRBV9; d_gene: -; CDR3aa: CASSVVEGAYNEQFF; CDR3nt: TGTGCCAGCAGCGTAGTAGAGGGCGCCTACAATGAGCAGTTCTTC
j_gene: TRBJ2-3; abundance: -; v_gene: TRBV11-2; d_gene: TRBD2; CDR3aa: CASSSPRLAGAATDTQYF; CDR3nt: TGTGCCAGCAGCTCCCCCCGACTAGCGGGAGCGGCCACAGATACGCAGTATTTT
j_gene: TRBJ1-1; abundance: -; v_gene: TRBV18; d_gene: TRBD1; CDR3aa: CASAGQTNTEAFF; CDR3nt: TGTGCCAGTGCGGGACAGACTAACACTGAAGCTTTCTTT
j_gene: TRBJ1-2; abundance: once; v_gene: TRBV6-5; d_gene: -; CDR3aa: CASSYRDNYGYTF; CDR3nt: TGTGCCAGCAGTTACAGGGACAACTATGGCTACACCTTC
j_gene: TRBJ1-1; abundance: -; v_gene: TRBV14; d_gene: -; CDR3aa: CASSPPLGVNTEAFF; CDR3nt: TGTGCCAGCAGCCCCCCTTTAGGGGTGAACACTGAAGCTTTCTTT
j_gene: TRBJ1-5; abundance: -; v_gene: TRBV29-1; d_gene: -; CDR3aa: CSVRMDSSNQPQHF; CDR3nt: TGCAGCGTTCGGATGGACAGTAGCAATCAGCCCCAGCATTTT